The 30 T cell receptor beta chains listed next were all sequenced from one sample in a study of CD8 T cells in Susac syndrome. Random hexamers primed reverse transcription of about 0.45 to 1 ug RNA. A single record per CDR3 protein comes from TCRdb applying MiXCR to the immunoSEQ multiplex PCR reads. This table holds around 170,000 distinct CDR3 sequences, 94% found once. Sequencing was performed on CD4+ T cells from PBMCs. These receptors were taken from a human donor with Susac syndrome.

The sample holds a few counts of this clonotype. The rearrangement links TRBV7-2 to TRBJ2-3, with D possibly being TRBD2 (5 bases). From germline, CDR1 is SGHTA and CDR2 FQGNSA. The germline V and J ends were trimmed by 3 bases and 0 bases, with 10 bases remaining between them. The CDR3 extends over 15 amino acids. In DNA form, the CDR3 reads TGTGCCAGCAGCTTTCTGGCGGGTAGCACAGATACGCAGTATTTT. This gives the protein CASSFLAGSTDTQYF.

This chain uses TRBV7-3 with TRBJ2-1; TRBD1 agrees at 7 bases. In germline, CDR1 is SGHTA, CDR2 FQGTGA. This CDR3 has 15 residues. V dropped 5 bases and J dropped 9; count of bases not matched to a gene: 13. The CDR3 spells CASSPTGYTGGEQFF. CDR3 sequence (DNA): TGTGCCAGCAGCCCGACAGGGTATACGGGCGGTGAGCAGTTCTTC.

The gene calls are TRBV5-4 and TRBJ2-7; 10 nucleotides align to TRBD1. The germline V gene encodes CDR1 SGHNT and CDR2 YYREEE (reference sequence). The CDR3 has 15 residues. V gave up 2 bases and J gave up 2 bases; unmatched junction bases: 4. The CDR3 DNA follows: TGTGCCAGCAGCTTATCGGGACAGGGGACCTACGAGCAGTACTTC. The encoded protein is CASSLSGQGTYEQYF.

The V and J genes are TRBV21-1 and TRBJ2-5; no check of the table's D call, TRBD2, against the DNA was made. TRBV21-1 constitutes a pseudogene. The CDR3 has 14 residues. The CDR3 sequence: CASSPLAGKETQYF. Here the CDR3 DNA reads TGTGCCAGCAGCCCACTAGCGGGGAAAGAGACCCAGTACTTC.

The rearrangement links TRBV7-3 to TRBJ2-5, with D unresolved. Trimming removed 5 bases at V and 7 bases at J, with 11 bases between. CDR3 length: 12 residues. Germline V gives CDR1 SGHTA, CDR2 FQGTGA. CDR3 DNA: TGTGCCAGCAGCGAGGAAGGTGTGACCCAGTACTTC. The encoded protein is CASSEEGVTQYF.

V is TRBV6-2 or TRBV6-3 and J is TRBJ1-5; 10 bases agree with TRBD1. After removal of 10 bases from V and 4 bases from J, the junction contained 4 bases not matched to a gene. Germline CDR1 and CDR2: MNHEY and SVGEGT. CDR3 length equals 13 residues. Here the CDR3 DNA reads TGTGCCACCAGGGACAGGGGAAATCAGCCCCAGCATTTT. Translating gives CATRDRGNQPQHF.

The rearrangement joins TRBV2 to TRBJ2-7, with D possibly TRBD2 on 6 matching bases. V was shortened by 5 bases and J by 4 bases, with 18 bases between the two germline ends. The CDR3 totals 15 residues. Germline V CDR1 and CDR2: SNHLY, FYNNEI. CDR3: CASSSRAGGRYEQYF. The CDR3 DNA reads TGTGCCAGCAGTTCGAGGGCAGGAGGGCGGTACGAGCAGTACTTC.

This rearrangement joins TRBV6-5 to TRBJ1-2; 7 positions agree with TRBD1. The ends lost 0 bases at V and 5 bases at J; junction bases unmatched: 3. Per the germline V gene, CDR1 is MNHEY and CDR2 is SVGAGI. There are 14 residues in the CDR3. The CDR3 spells CASSYSDRTYGYTF. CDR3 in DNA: TGTGCCAGCAGTTACTCGGACAGGACTTATGGCTACACCTTC.

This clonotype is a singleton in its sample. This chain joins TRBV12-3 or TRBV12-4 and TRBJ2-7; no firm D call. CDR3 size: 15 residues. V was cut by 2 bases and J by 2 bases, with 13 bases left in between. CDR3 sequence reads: CASSLSSPGTYEQYF. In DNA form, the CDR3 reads TGTGCCAGCAGTTTAAGTAGTCCAGGAACCTACGAGCAGTACTTC.

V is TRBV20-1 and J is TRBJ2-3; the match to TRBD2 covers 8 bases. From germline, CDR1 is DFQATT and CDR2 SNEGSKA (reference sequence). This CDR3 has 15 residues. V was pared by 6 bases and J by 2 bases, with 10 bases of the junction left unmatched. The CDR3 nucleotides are TGCAGTGCGATTTCGGGGGGGGATCCCACAGATACGCAGTATTTT. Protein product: CSAISGGDPTDTQYF.

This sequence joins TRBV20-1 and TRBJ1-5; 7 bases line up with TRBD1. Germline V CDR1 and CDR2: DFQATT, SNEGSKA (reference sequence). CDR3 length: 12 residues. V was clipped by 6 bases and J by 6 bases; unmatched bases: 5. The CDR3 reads CSASTGSQPQHF. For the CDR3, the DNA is TGCAGTGCATCGACAGGGAGTCAGCCCCAGCATTTT.

For the CDR3, the DNA is TGCAGCGTTGATCGGTCTAGCGGGGTTGAGACCCAGTACTTC. Its translation is CSVDRSSGVETQYF. V gene TRBV29-1 combines with J gene TRBJ2-5; the match to TRBD2 covers 9 bases. CDR3 length equals 14 residues. With V trimmed by 3 bases and J by 5 bases, 7 bases remained unmatched. Per the germline V gene, CDR1 is SQVTM and CDR2 is ANQGSEA.

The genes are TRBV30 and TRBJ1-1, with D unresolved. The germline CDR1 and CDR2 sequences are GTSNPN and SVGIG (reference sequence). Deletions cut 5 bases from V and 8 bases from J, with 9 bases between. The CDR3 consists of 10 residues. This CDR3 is CAWGGREAFF. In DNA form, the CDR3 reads TGTGCCTGGGGTGGGAGGGAAGCTTTCTTT.

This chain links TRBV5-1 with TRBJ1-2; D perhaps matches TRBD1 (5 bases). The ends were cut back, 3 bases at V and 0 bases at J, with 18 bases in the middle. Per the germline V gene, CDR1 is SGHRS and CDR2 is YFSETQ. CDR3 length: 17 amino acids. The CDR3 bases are TGCGCCAGCAGCTCTGGACAAGGGGCCCTTACTAACTATGGCTACACCTTC. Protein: CASSSGQGALTNYGYTF.

The CDR3 DNA sequence: TGTGCCAGCAGTTTCCGGTCTGGGGGGAACACTGAAGCTTTCTTT. As protein: CASSFRSGGNTEAFF. This chain uses TRBV6-1 with TRBJ1-1, with a possible D match to TRBD1 (5 bases). The V end lost 5 bases, the J end lost 1 base, and 14 bases lay between the germline ends. In germline, CDR1 is MNHNS, CDR2 SASEGT. The CDR3 consists of 15 residues.

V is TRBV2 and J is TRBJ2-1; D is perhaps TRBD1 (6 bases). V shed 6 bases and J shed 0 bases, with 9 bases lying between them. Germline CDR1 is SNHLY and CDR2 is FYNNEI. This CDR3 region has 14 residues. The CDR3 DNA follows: TGTGCCAGCAGAGGGGGAGCCTCCTACAATGAGCAGTTCTTC. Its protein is CASRGGASYNEQFF.

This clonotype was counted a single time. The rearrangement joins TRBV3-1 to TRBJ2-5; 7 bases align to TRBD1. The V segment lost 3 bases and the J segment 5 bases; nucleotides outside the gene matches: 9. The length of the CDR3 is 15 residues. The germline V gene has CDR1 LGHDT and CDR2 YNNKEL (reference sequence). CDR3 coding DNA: TGTGCCAGCAGCCATGTCTCGAGGGGGCAGGAGACCCAGTACTTC. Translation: CASSHVSRGQETQYF.

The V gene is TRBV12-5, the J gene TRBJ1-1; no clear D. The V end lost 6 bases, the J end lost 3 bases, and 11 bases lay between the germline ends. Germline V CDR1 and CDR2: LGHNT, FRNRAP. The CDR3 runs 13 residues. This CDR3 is CASGHKQDTEAFF. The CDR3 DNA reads TGTGCTAGTGGCCACAAGCAGGACACTGAAGCTTTCTTT.

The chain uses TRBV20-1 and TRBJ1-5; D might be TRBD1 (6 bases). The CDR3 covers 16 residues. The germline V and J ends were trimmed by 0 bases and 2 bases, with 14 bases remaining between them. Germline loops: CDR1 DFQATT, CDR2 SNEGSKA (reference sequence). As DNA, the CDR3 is TGCAGTGCTAGAGATGGGGGGGCGTATGGCAATCAGCCCCAGCATTTT. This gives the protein CSARDGGAYGNQPQHF.

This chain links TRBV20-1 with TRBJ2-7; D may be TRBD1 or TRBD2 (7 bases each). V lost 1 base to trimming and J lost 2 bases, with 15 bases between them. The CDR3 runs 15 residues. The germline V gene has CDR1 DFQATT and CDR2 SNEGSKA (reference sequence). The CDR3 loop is CSARVVQGGPYEQYF. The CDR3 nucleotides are TGCAGTGCTAGAGTTGTTCAGGGGGGGCCCTACGAGCAGTACTTC.

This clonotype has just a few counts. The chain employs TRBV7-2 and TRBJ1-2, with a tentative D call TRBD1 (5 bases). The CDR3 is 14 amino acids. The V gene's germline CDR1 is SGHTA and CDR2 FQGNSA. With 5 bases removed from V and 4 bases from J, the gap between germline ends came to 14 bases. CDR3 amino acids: CASSQNQGGYGYTF. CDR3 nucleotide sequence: TGTGCCAGCAGCCAAAACCAGGGCGGCTATGGCTACACCTTC.

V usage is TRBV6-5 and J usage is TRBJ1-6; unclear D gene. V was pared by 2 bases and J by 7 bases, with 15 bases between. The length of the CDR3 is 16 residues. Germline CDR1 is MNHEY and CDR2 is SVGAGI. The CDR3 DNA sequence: TGTGCCAGCAGTTACGGTAGCCGGGAGGCGAATTCACCCCTCCACTTT. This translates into CASSYGSREANSPLHF.

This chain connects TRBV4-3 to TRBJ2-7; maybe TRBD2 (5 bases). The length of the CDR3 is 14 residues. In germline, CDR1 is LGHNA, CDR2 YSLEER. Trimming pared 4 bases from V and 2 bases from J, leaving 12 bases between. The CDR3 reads CASSRDRRAYEQYF. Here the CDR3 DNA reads TGCGCCAGCAGCCGCGATAGGCGGGCCTACGAGCAGTACTTC.

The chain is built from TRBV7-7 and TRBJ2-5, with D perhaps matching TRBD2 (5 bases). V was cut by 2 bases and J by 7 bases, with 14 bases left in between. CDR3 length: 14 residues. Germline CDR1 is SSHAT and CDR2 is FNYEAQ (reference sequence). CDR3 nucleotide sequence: TGTGCCAGCAGCTTATCCCATACTGAGGGGACCCAGTACTTC. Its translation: CASSLSHTEGTQYF.

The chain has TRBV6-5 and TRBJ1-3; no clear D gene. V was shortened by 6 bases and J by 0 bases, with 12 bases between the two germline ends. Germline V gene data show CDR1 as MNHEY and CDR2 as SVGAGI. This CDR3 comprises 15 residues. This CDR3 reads CASRREGLSGNTIYF. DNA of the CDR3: TGTGCCAGCAGGAGGGAAGGGCTCTCTGGAAACACCATATATTTT.

The CDR3 loop reads CASSSSGGARQETQYF. The CDR3 DNA sequence: TGCGCCAGCAGCTCTAGCGGGGGGGCCAGGCAAGAGACCCAGTACTTC. V and J are TRBV4-1 and TRBJ2-5, with TRBD2 identical over 12 bases. Germline loops: CDR1 MGHRA, CDR2 YSYEKL. The ends lost 5 bases at V and 2 bases at J; junction bases unmatched: 6. The CDR3 has 16 amino acids.

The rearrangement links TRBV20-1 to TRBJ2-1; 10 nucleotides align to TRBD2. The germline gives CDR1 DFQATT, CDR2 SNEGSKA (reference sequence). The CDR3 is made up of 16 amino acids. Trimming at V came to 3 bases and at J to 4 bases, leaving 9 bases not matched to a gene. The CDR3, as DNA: TGCAGTGCTAGGGATAAGACTAGCGGGTTTTACAATGAGCAGTTCTTC. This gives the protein CSARDKTSGFYNEQFF.

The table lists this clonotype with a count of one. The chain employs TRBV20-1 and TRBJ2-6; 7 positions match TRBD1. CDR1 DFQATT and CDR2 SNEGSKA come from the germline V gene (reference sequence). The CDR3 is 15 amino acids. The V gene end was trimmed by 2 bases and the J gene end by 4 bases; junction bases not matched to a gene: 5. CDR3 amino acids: CSARTRGTGANVLTF. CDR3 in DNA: TGCAGTGCTAGAACCAGGGGGACCGGGGCCAACGTCCTGACTTTC.

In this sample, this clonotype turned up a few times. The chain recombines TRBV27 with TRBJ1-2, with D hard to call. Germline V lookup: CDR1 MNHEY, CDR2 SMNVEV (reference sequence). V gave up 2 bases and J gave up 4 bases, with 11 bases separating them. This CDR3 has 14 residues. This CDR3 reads CASSLVGEGYGYTF. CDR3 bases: TGTGCCAGCAGTTTAGTCGGGGAAGGCTATGGCTACACCTTC.

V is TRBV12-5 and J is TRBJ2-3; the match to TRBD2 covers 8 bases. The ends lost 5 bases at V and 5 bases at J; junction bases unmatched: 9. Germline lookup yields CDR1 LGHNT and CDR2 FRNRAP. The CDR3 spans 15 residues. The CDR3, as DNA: TGTGCTAGTGGTCCCGGGTTTGCGGGAGGAGATACGCAGTATTTT. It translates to CASGPGFAGGDTQYF.